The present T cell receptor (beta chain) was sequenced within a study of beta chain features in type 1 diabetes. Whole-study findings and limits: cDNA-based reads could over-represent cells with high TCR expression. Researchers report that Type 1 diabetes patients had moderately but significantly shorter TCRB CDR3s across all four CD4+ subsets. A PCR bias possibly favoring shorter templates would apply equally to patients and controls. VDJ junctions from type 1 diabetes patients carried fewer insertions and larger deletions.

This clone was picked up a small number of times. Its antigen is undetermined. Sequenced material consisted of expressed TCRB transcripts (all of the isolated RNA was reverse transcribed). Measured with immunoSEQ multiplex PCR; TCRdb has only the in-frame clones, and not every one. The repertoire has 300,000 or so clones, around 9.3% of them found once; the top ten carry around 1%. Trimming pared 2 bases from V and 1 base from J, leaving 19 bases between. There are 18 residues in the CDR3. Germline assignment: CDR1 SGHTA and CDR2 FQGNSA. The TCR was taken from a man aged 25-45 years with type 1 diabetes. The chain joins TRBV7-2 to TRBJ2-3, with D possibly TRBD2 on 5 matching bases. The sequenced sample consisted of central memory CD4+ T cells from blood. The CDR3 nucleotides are TGTGCCAGCAGCTTAAGCATCGTGCCGGGGTCGGGCACAGATACGCAGTATTTT. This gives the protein CASSLSIVPGSGTDTQYF.